This entry describes one TCR beta chain. The V gene end was trimmed by 6 bases and the J gene end by 5 bases; junction bases not matched to a gene: 9. There are 14 residues in the CDR3. CDR1 and CDR2 (germline): LNHNV, YYDKDF (reference sequence). Repertoires were generated with immunoSEQ multiplex PCR, while TCRdb's copy carries only in-frame clones and drops some. The data hold tens of thousands of clones, with about 92% observed a single time. These data come from a study of technical replicates of blood from a few donors. The source material was PBMCs. The TCR sequence derives from a human donor in good health. Some clones in this sample may be carry-over from other donors' samples. The chain has TRBV15 and TRBJ1-1; 7 bases align to TRBD1. The CDR3 region is CATSPDRVGTEAFF. The DNA of the CDR3 is TGTGCCACCAGTCCCGACAGGGTGGGAACTGAAGCTTTCTTT.